Listed here is a single T cell receptor beta chain. Its matching antigen is unknown. Both 60 Vbeta primers and 13 Jbeta primers went into the PCR. Profiling relied on immunoSEQ multiplex PCR, and the TCRdb table lists in-frame clones only, not all of them. The table includes roughly 180,000 clones, around 75% detected once. Trimming cost V 3 bases and J 6 bases, with 3 bases left between them. This CDR3 is 11 amino acids long. CDR1 is MNHNS and CDR2 is SASEGT in the germline V gene. This record belongs to a study of cytomegalovirus exposure and HLA in healthy donors. Study-wide context: An analysis done earlier identified more than 90 million unique TCR beta sequences from about 179 million T cells. Study-wide points: According to a later analysis, donors in an Asian-associated ancestry cluster reportedly had fewer N-insertions than the approximately 670-donor mean. The authors listed around 150 TCR beta chains as cytomegalovirus-associated.

The sequencing sample was made of PBMCs. This sequence joins TRBV6-1 and TRBJ2-1; D gene ambiguous. This TCR derives from a female donor in good health and CMV-seronegative. This CDR3 reads CASSDFNEQFF. CDR3 DNA sequence: TGTGCCAGCAGTGACTTCAATGAGCAGTTCTTC.